Shown below are 17 T cell receptor beta chains from a single sample sequenced in a study of T cell repertoires in cytomegalovirus infection. Their target antigens are unknown. TCRdb itself ran the reads through MiXCR, one entry per CDR3 protein. Among about 360,000 distinct CDR3 sequences listed, just under 35% were seen once. The sequenced sample was cultured PBMCs, obtained from culture after CMV antigen stimulation. These receptors originate from a human donor in good health (CMV status not recorded). Some clones in this sample may be carry-over from other donors' samples.

The V and J genes are TRBV7-8 and TRBJ1-2; D uncertain. Trimming removed 5 bases at V and 6 bases at J, with 10 bases between. The germline V gene has CDR1 SGHVS and CDR2 FQNEAQ. The CDR3 runs 12 residues. The CDR3 bases are TGTGCCAGCAGCCTAAGGGAGGATGGCTACACCTTC. Protein sequence: CASSLREDGYTF. Full variable domain (rest looked up from reference TRBV7-8 and TRBJ1-2): GAGVSQSPRYKVAKRGQDVALRCDPISGHVSLFWYQQALGQGPEFLTYFQNEAQLDKSGLPSDRFFAERPEGSVSTLKIQRTQQEDSAVYLCASSLREDGYTFGSGTRLTVV.

The rearrangement uses TRBV5-1 and TRBJ2-2; 9 nucleotides match TRBD2. The CDR3 consists of 17 residues. The junction had 9 bases not matched to a gene; V was cut back by 0 bases and J by 6 bases. Germline loops: CDR1 SGHRS, CDR2 YFSETQ. CDR3 nucleotide sequence: TGCGCCAGCAGCTTGGTCGGACGACTAGCGGATGCCGGGGAGCTGTTTTTT. This sequence encodes CASSLVGRLADAGELFF.

The chain uses TRBV2 and TRBJ2-1, with 7 positions matching TRBD2. This CDR3 contains 16 residues. V lost 5 bases and J lost 3; bases outside the gene matches: 10. Germline CDR1 SNHLY, CDR2 FYNNEI. CDR3 sequence (DNA): TGTGCCAGCAGTCTATTTAGCGGGTCCCACTACAATGAGCAGTTCTTC. Encoded protein: CASSLFSGSHYNEQFF.

The V gene is TRBV7-2, the J gene TRBJ2-3; TRBD2 agrees at 12 bases. CDR1 and CDR2 (germline): SGHTA, FQGNSA. The CDR3 runs to 17 residues. Trimming cost V 1 base and J 4 bases; bases outside gene matches: 6. The CDR3 protein is CASSLGGLAGGADTQYF. The DNA of the CDR3 is TGTGCCAGCAGCTTAGGAGGGCTAGCGGGAGGGGCAGATACGCAGTATTTT.

This chain links TRBV12-3 or TRBV12-4 with TRBJ2-1; D uncertain. This CDR3 comprises 13 residues. Between the trimmed V and J ends, which lost 4 bases and 4 bases, there was a span of 8 bases. CDR3 DNA: TGTGCCAGCAGTTCCTTCACGTACAATGAGCAGTTCTTC. It translates to CASSSFTYNEQFF.

The V call is TRBV29-1, the J call TRBJ2-1, with a possible D match to TRBD2 (6 bases). Germline V CDR1 and CDR2: SQVTM, ANQGSEA. The CDR3 covers 14 residues. The V gene lost 3 bases and the J gene lost 8 bases, with 17 bases spanning the gap. The CDR3: CSVDAGGPGDEQFF. The CDR3, as DNA: TGCAGCGTTGATGCAGGAGGGCCTGGGGATGAGCAGTTCTTC.

This clonotype showed up just a few times. The CDR3 spells CASSAQGYEQYF. In DNA, the CDR3 is TGTGCCAGCAGCGCCCAGGGTTACGAGCAGTACTTC. The chain links TRBV7-2 to TRBJ2-7; D possibly corresponds to TRBD1 (5 bases). The germline V and J ends were trimmed by 5 bases and 4 bases, with 9 bases remaining between them. This CDR3 is 12 amino acids long. The germline V gene encodes CDR1 SGHTA and CDR2 FQGNSA.

This clonotype was found a few times. This chain joins TRBV7-8 and TRBJ2-2, with 14 positions matching TRBD2. CDR1 SGHVS and CDR2 FQNEAQ come from the germline V gene. The CDR3 consists of 18 residues. J gave up 6 bases and V 5 bases, and 11 bases lay outside the gene matches. The CDR3: CASSLRLAGGPSPGELFF. In DNA, the CDR3 is TGTGCCAGCAGCCTCAGACTAGCGGGAGGGCCGTCTCCCGGGGAGCTGTTTTTT. The variable domain in full, completed from reference TRBV7-8 and TRBJ2-2, reads GAGVSQSPRYKVAKRGQDVALRCDPISGHVSLFWYQQALGQGPEFLTYFQNEAQLDKSGLPSDRFFAERPEGSVSTLKIQRTQQEDSAVYLCASSLRLAGGPSPGELFFGEGSRLTVL.

This clonotype has a handful of counts. The genes are TRBV12-3 or TRBV12-4 and TRBJ1-1, with D uncertain. V lost 5 bases to trimming and J lost 1 base, with 11 bases between them. The CDR3 spans 14 residues. CDR3 DNA sequence: TGTGCCAGCAGTCTAACACCGGGGAACACTGAAGCTTTCTTT. As protein: CASSLTPGNTEAFF.

This clonotype was observed at least ten times. The germline gene is not matched at one end of the junction; a read error may be the cause. J is TRBJ2-1 and V is TRBV7-2; the D is unclear. Per the germline V gene, CDR1 is SGHTA and CDR2 is FQGNSA. The CDR3 totals 12 residues. This chain's CDR3 is CASSSWVFGAIF. The CDR3 nucleotides read TGTGCCAGCAGCTCTTGGGTATTCGGCGCGATCTTC.

This clonotype was observed a handful of times. The chain recombines TRBV4-1 with TRBJ2-1; 12 bases line up with TRBD2. Germline-derived CDR1 and CDR2 are MGHRA and YSYEKL. The CDR3 contains 19 residues. The junction had 7 bases not matched to a gene; V was cut back by 0 bases and J by 1 base. This CDR3 is CASSQEGRLAGVSYNEQFF. CDR3 bases: TGCGCCAGCAGCCAAGAAGGTCGACTAGCGGGAGTTTCCTACAATGAGCAGTTCTTC.

This clonotype showed up just a few times. The rearrangement joins TRBV4-1 to TRBJ1-2; TRBD1 matches at 9 bases. The CDR3 has 15 amino acids. Germline V CDR1 and CDR2: MGHRA, YSYEKL. The junction had 11 bases not matched to a gene; V was cut back by 2 bases and J by 10 bases. CDR3 DNA sequence: TGCGCCAGCAGCCAACCCACGGGGACAGGGAAGGACTACACCTTC. This encodes CASSQPTGTGKDYTF.

This clonotype was counted between two and nine times. The chain combines TRBV4-3 with TRBJ2-1, with 7 bases matching TRBD2. The CDR3 has 13 residues. The J segment lost 10 bases and the V segment lost 4 bases, leaving 7 bases of the junction unmatched. Germline lookup yields CDR1 LGHNA and CDR2 YSLEER. CDR3 DNA: TGCGCCAGCAGCCCAAACGACGGGAGGGAGCAGTTCTTC. Its protein is CASSPNDGREQFF.

This chain connects TRBV7-9 to TRBJ1-4; D possibly corresponds to TRBD1 (5 bases). With 0 bases removed from V and 7 bases from J, the gap between germline ends came to 12 bases. The CDR3 length is 15 residues. CDR1 and CDR2 from the germline V gene are SEHNR and FQNEAQ (reference sequence). The CDR3 DNA sequence: TGTGCCAGCAGCTTAGCCGCCGGGGGTCGTGAAAAACTGTTTTTT. The encoded protein is CASSLAAGGREKLFF.

The V call is TRBV20-1, the J call TRBJ2-3; 9 bases are a match to TRBD2. Germline V gives CDR1 DFQATT, CDR2 SNEGSKA (reference sequence). Trimming cost V 6 bases and J 0 bases; bases outside gene matches: 13. The CDR3 contains 17 residues. CDR3 nucleotides: TGCAGTGCCGGATTAGCGGGAGCCCTTTTTAGCACAGATACGCAGTATTTT. Encoded protein: CSAGLAGALFSTDTQYF.

A note on this clonotype: The junction departs from the called germline gene at one end, perhaps through a read error. DNA for the CDR3: TGTGCCACCAGTTGGACCAGCTCTAGCACAGATACGCAGTATTTT. Translated, it gives CATSWTSSSTDTQYF. The chain is built from TRBV6-2 or TRBV6-3 and TRBJ2-3; no reliable D call. The CDR3 has 15 amino acids. Germline V gene lookup returns CDR1 MNHEY and CDR2 SVGEGT.

This clonotype appeared a few times. The V call is TRBV7-2, the J call TRBJ2-3, with D tentatively TRBD1 (6 bases). Trimming took 5 bases from V and 11 from J, leaving 17 bases between them. Germline V lookup: CDR1 SGHTA, CDR2 FQGNSA. There are 13 residues in the CDR3. The CDR3 coding sequence is TGTGCCAGCAGCCGGGACACCCCGCAGAGGCAGTATTTT. The encoded protein is CASSRDTPQRQYF.